This TCR beta chain emerged from a study of OX40 agonist ivuxolimab in advanced cancers. Turning to the study itself: Prior anti-PD-1, anti-PD-L1 or anti-CTLA-4 therapy did not bar entry, and roughly 40% had some. The study, taken as a whole, reports: Partial responders at 0.1-3.0 mg/kg showed near-lowest clonal expansion.

Repertoires were generated with immunoSEQ multiplex PCR, while TCRdb's copy carries only in-frame clones and drops some. The table has around 49,000 clones, about 87% seen once; the top ten hold 10%. In regard to this clone: What it recognizes is unknown.

This specimen was CD4+ or CD8+ T cells sorted from blood, taken in a trial of the OX40 agonist ivuxolimab. This receptor was taken from an adult with an advanced solid tumor such as melanoma, head and neck, liver or kidney cancer.

CDR3 region: CASSPTGGGLWDTQYF. CDR3 in DNA: TGTGCCAGCAGCCCTACAGGGGGCGGTTTATGGGATACGCAGTATTTT. The J gene is TRBJ2-3, the V gene TRBV7-8; 9 nucleotides line up with TRBD1. Unmatched junction bases numbered 12, after V lost 5 bases and J lost 6 bases. The CDR3 spans 16 residues. Germline loops: CDR1 SGHVS, CDR2 FQNEAQ.